This TCR beta chain was documented in a study of T cell responses to AZD1222 COVID-19 vaccine. TCRdb keeps only in-frame clones here, not all; method: immunoSEQ multiplex PCR. The repertoire holds about 150,000 clones, with approximately 90% as singletons. With 2 bases removed from V and 4 bases from J, the gap between germline ends came to 6 bases. Germline CDR1 reads SGHTA; CDR2 reads FQGNSA. This CDR3 spans 13 amino acids. On this clone: No antigen is known for it.

Notes on the study in general: Spike-specific TCRs gained breadth and depth after people received two AZD1222 doses. It was only a handful of AZD1222 recipients who were seropositive at baseline.

The chain employs TRBV7-2 and TRBJ1-5; D gene uncertain. Sequenced material: peripheral blood, taken on day 0 of AZD1222 vaccination. The clonotype originates from an adult in good health. The DNA of the CDR3 is TGTGCCAGCAGCTTAATGGTTAATCAGCCCCAGCATTTT. Translating gives CASSLMVNQPQHF.